The 13 T cell receptor beta chains below come from one sample, sequenced in a study of cytomegalovirus exposure and HLA in healthy donors. Amplification used 60 Vbeta primers and 13 Jbeta primers. Generated by immunoSEQ multiplex PCR, the TCRdb table keeps only in-frame clones and is missing some. The sample records under 300,000 clones, 84% being singletons. The source material was PBMCs. These receptors were taken from a woman aged 40 to 55 in good health and CMV-seropositive.

The CDR3 loop reads CASSSVDTQYF. CDR3 coding DNA: TGTGCCAGCAGCTCAGTAGATACGCAGTATTTT. The V gene is TRBV28, the J gene TRBJ2-3; D remains unclear. V was cut by 6 bases and J by 5 bases, with 6 bases left in between. This CDR3 is 11 amino acids long. The V gene's germline CDR1 is MDHEN and CDR2 SYDVKM.

V is TRBV27 and J is TRBJ1-1; TRBD1 is a possible D gene (5 bases). The germline CDR1 and CDR2 sequences are MNHEY and SMNVEV (reference sequence). V gave up 2 bases and J gave up 5 bases, with 12 bases separating them. CDR3 size: 14 residues. CDR3 in amino acids: CASSLGSRGTEAFF. CDR3 DNA sequence: TGTGCCAGCAGTTTAGGGTCACGGGGGACTGAAGCTTTCTTT.

This clone has a single count. J is TRBJ1-2 and V is TRBV19; TRBD1 might be the D (6 bases). The CDR3 length is 12 residues. The ends were cut back, 6 bases at V and 6 bases at J, with 11 bases in the middle. Germline CDR1 is LNHDA and CDR2 is SQIVND (reference sequence). CDR3 sequence reads: CASRKPGDGYTF. The DNA for the CDR3 is TGTGCCAGTAGAAAACCAGGGGATGGCTACACCTTC.

The rearrangement links TRBV28 to TRBJ2-1; D is unclear. V shed 6 bases and J shed 0 bases, with 9 bases lying between them. CDR1 MDHEN and CDR2 SYDVKM come from the germline V gene. This CDR3 contains 14 residues. The CDR3 DNA reads as TGTGCCAGCAGCCCGTACGGCTCCTACAATGAGCAGTTCTTC. Its protein is CASSPYGSYNEQFF.

The gene calls are TRBV9 and TRBJ2-2; 7 bases fit TRBD1. The V gene's germline CDR1 is SGDLS and CDR2 YYNGEE. The V gene end was trimmed by 3 bases and the J gene end by 0 bases; junction bases not matched to a gene: 8. There are 17 residues in the CDR3. The CDR3 region is CASSAFSGTANTGELFF. In nucleotides, the CDR3 is TGTGCCAGCAGCGCTTTTTCCGGGACAGCGAACACCGGGGAGCTGTTTTTT.

This chain connects TRBV7-9 to TRBJ1-2; D not certain. V lost 1 base to trimming and J lost 8 bases, with 14 bases between them. CDR1 is SEHNR and CDR2 is FQNEAQ in the germline V gene (reference sequence). The CDR3 totals 14 residues. This CDR3 reads CASSLEVAARGYTF. The CDR3 DNA follows: TGTGCCAGCAGCTTAGAGGTGGCAGCCAGGGGCTACACCTTC.

The chain employs TRBV11-2 and TRBJ2-1; D is possibly TRBD2 (7 bases). The germline V and J ends were trimmed by 4 bases and 3 bases, with 16 bases remaining between them. The CDR3 is made up of 16 amino acids. In germline, CDR1 is SGHAT, CDR2 FQNNGV. CDR3 sequence (DNA): TGTGCCAGCAGCTCCTCGGGGGGCGGCCTCTACAATGAGCAGTTCTTC. Residues: CASSSSGGGLYNEQFF.

The chain is built from TRBV4-3 and TRBJ2-7; 7 bases line up with TRBD1. V was pared by 0 bases and J by 2 bases, with 13 bases of the junction left unmatched. The CDR3 consists of 18 residues. Germline V gene data show CDR1 as LGHNA and CDR2 as YSLEER. This CDR3 reads CASSQEVTGTSLAYEQYF. In DNA form, the CDR3 reads TGCGCCAGCAGCCAAGAAGTGACAGGGACCTCCTTGGCCTACGAGCAGTACTTC.

This chain links TRBV19 with TRBJ1-3; D ambiguous. This CDR3 contains 15 residues. Germline CDR1 LNHDA, CDR2 SQIVND (reference sequence). Trimming shortened V by 0 bases and J by 0 bases, and 6 bases separated the two germline ends. The CDR3 nucleotides read TGTGCCAGTAGTATAGATCAGTCCTCTGGAAACACCATATATTTT. Translating gives CASSIDQSSGNTIYF.

The CDR3 reads CASSLASSENYEQYF. For the CDR3, the DNA is TGTGCCAGCAGCTTAGCATCTAGCGAAAACTACGAGCAGTACTTC. V and J are TRBV7-6 and TRBJ2-7, with D perhaps matching TRBD2 (6 bases). CDR1 and CDR2 (germline): SGHVS, FNYEAQ. The CDR3 contains 15 residues. Trimming pared 0 bases from V and 3 bases from J, leaving 12 bases between.

Written as DNA, the CDR3 is TGTGCCAGTAGTATAGGGCGAGGGACAGCCCTAGCCAAAAACATTCAGTACTTC. This codes for CASSIGRGTALAKNIQYF. The genes are TRBV19 and TRBJ2-4; 7 nucleotides line up with TRBD1. Germline CDR1 is LNHDA and CDR2 is SQIVND (reference sequence). The CDR3 loop spans 18 amino acids. The junction had 9 bases not matched to a gene; V was cut back by 1 base and J by 0 bases.

This clone showed up just a few times. The chain uses TRBV5-1 and TRBJ2-1; 12 bases are shared with TRBD2. V was pared by 0 bases and J by 4 bases, with 5 bases of the junction left unmatched. CDR1 is SGHRS, CDR2 YFSETQ, per germline. The CDR3 length is 17 residues. The DNA for the CDR3 is TGCGCCAGCAGCTTGGAGCTAGCGGGAGGGATGTACAATGAGCAGTTCTTC. Its translation: CASSLELAGGMYNEQFF.

This chain uses TRBV5-1 with TRBJ1-5; weak D call: TRBD1 (5 bases). The V gene's germline CDR1 is SGHRS and CDR2 YFSETQ. This CDR3 is 17 amino acids long. Deletions cut 4 bases from V and 3 bases from J, with 20 bases between. The CDR3 is CASSLGAQSTFNQPQHF. The DNA for the CDR3 is TGCGCCAGCAGCCTAGGGGCGCAGAGTACCTTCAATCAGCCCCAGCATTTT.